This T cell receptor beta chain originates from a study of T cell responses to AZD1222 COVID-19 vaccine. To note about this clone: Its specificity is unknown.

Clones were sequenced by immunoSEQ multiplex PCR, and TCRdb holds only the in-frame ones, with some missing. The data hold 90,000 to 120,000 clones, with around nine tenths observed a single time. With V trimmed by 6 bases and J by 11 bases, 7 bases remained unmatched. Germline CDR1 is SGHAT and CDR2 is FQDESV (reference sequence). The CDR3 is 12 residues long. The study's findings and limits: Repertoires were sampled only after the peak T cell response. Reports say nearly half of spike-specific TCRs go after unmutated variant regions.

J is TRBJ2-7 and V is TRBV11-1; TRBD2 matches 10 bases. The source of this sequence is an adult who received the AZD1222 COVID-19 vaccine. The sequencing used peripheral blood, collected 28 days after the second AZD1222 dose. CDR3 in DNA: TGTGCCAGCAGTCCCGGGGGGACTAGCGAGTACTTC. This encodes CASSPGGTSEYF.